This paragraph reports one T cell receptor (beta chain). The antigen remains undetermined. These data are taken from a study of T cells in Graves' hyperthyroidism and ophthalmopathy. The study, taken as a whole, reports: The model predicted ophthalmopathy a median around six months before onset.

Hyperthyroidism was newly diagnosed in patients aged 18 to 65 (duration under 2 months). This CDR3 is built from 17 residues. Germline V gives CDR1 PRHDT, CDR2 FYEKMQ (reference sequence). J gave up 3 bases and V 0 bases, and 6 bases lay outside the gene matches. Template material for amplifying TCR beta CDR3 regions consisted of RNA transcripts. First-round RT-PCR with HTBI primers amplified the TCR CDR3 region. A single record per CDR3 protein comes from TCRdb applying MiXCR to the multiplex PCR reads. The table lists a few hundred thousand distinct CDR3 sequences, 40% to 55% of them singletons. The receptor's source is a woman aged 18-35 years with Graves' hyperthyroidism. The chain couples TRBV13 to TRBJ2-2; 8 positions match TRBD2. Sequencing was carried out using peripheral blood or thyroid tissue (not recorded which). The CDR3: CASSLGFSGIDTGELFF. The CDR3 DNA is TGTGCCAGCAGCTTAGGCTTTAGCGGGATAGACACCGGGGAGCTGTTTTTT.